The next 18 T cell receptor beta chains were all read from a single sample in a study of T cell responses to AZD1222 COVID-19 vaccine. The assay was immunoSEQ multiplex PCR, and TCRdb's table has in-frame clones only and misses some. The sample contains roughly 99,000 clones, around 90% of which appear only once. This specimen consisted of peripheral blood, obtained on day 0 of AZD1222 vaccination. Source of these receptors: an adult in good health.

This chain uses TRBV12-2 with TRBJ2-5; TRBD2 reflects the table's D call only, with no check against the DNA. TRBV12-2 is termed a pseudogene. This CDR3 region has 14 residues. CDR3 nucleotides: TGTGCAAGTCGCTTAGAGAGGGAGAGGGAGACCCAGTACTTC. It translates to CASRLERERETQYF.

The CDR3, as DNA: TGTGCCAGCAGCCCCCACCGTGGTGAAAAACTGTTTTTT. Residues: CASSPHRGEKLFF. The J gene is TRBJ1-4, the V gene TRBV3-1 (or the pseudogene TRBV3-2); no definite D call. The germline V and J ends were trimmed by 4 bases and 7 bases, with 10 bases remaining between them. Germline CDR1 reads LGHDT; CDR2 reads YNNKEL (reference sequence). There are 13 residues in the CDR3.

The V and J genes are TRBV2 and TRBJ1-3; D remains unclear. The CDR3 loop spans 15 amino acids. Germline loops: CDR1 SNHLY, CDR2 FYNNEI. The V gene lost 1 base and the J gene lost 4 bases, with 11 bases spanning the gap. This CDR3 reads CASSEGGTPGNTIYF. CDR3 in DNA: TGTGCCAGCAGTGAAGGCGGTACTCCGGGAAACACCATATATTTT.

The CDR3 region has the DNA TGCGCCAGCAGCCCTGGACAGGCCATTTATGGCTACACCTTC. The encoded protein is CASSPGQAIYGYTF. The chain couples TRBV4-3 to TRBJ1-2; 7 bases map to TRBD1. The CDR3 runs to 14 residues. Germline-derived CDR1 and CDR2 are LGHNA and YSLEER. V dropped 4 bases and J dropped 5; count of bases not matched to a gene: 7.

The sample holds a few counts of this clone. The chain combines TRBV5-1 with TRBJ1-2, with TRBD1 matching over 7 bases. This CDR3 is built from 17 residues. Germline CDR1 and CDR2: SGHRS and YFSETQ. V was clipped by 2 bases and J by 4 bases; unmatched bases: 14. In DNA, the CDR3 is TGCGCCAGCAGCTTCCATATAGCAACAGGGGAGATCTATGGCTACACCTTC. Translated, it gives CASSFHIATGEIYGYTF.

This chain joins TRBV7-2 and TRBJ2-7, with TRBD1 matching 9 bases. Germline V gene data show CDR1 as SGHTA and CDR2 as FQGNSA. The CDR3 extends over 18 amino acids. J gave up 2 bases and V 0 bases, and 11 bases lay outside the gene matches. CDR3 amino acids: CASSLALAQQGAAYEQYF. The DNA for the CDR3 is TGTGCCAGCAGCTTAGCGCTGGCTCAACAGGGGGCCGCCTACGAGCAGTACTTC.

The gene calls are TRBV7-9 and TRBJ1-1, with D hard to call. This CDR3 is 13 amino acids long. Between the trimmed V and J ends, which lost 1 base and 0 bases, there was a span of 3 bases. Germline V gene sequence: CDR1 SEHNR, CDR2 FQNEAQ (reference sequence). This chain's CDR3 is CASSLVVNTEAFF. CDR3 nucleotide sequence: TGTGCCAGCAGCTTAGTGGTGAACACTGAAGCTTTCTTT.

The gene calls are TRBV4-1 and TRBJ2-2; 11 positions match TRBD2. J was trimmed by 1 base and V by 3 bases; bases with no gene match: 4. CDR3 length: 17 amino acids. Germline CDR1 is MGHRA and CDR2 is YSYEKL. DNA for the CDR3: TGCGCCAGCAGCCAGACGCTAGCGGGGGGGAACACCGGGGAGCTGTTTTTT. This encodes CASSQTLAGGNTGELFF.

V gene TRBV19 combines with J gene TRBJ1-6; D ambiguous. Germline CDR1 and CDR2: LNHDA and SQIVND (reference sequence). This CDR3 has 14 amino acids. Between the trimmed V and J ends, which lost 6 bases and 5 bases, there was a span of 11 bases. The CDR3 nucleotides are TGTGCCAGTAGACCTGACCCAAATAATTCACCCCTCCACTTT. Translated: CASRPDPNNSPLHF.

This clone showed up just a few times. The CDR3 DNA reads as TGTGCCATCAGTGTAAATCGGGACAGGAGCGGCTACACCTTC. Translating it yields CAISVNRDRSGYTF. The chain recombines TRBV10-3 with TRBJ1-2; the match to TRBD1 covers 8 bases. Germline CDR1 is ENHRY and CDR2 is SYGVKD. The V gene end was trimmed by 4 bases and the J gene end by 8 bases; junction bases not matched to a gene: 9. This CDR3 region has 14 residues.

This clone turned up a few times. CDR3 in DNA: TGTGCCATCAGCCCAAGACAGGGGGCGAACACCGGGGAGCTGTTTTTT. Translated, it gives CAISPRQGANTGELFF. The chain combines TRBV10-3 with TRBJ2-2, with TRBD1 matching over 9 bases. V lost 6 bases to trimming and J lost 0 bases; unmatched junction nucleotides: 5. Germline V lookup: CDR1 ENHRY, CDR2 SYGVKD. The CDR3 has 16 residues.

V gene TRBV12-3 or TRBV12-4 combines with J gene TRBJ1-1; no firm D call. The CDR3 covers 13 residues. Trimming stripped 3 bases from V and 0 bases from J, with 5 bases between. CDR3 loop: CASSFNMNTEAFF. The CDR3 nucleotides are TGTGCCAGCAGTTTTAATATGAACACTGAAGCTTTCTTT.

The chain links TRBV6-2 or TRBV6-3 to TRBJ1-2; 7 bases are shared with TRBD1. Germline V gene sequence: CDR1 MNHEY, CDR2 SVGEGT. V gave up 2 bases and J gave up 5 bases; unmatched junction bases: 5. CDR3 length: 14 amino acids. The CDR3 is CASSYEDRPYGYTF. Written as DNA, the CDR3 is TGTGCCAGCAGTTACGAGGACAGGCCATATGGCTACACCTTC.

The table lists this clone with a few counts. The chain recombines TRBV7-9 with TRBJ1-3; D call uncertain. Trimming left V 1 base short and J 0 bases short, with 10 bases between. CDR3 length: 16 amino acids. CDR1 and CDR2 from the germline V gene are SEHNR and FQNEAQ (reference sequence). In DNA, the CDR3 is TGTGCCAGCAGCTTAGTTTTCGGATACTCTGGAAACACCATATATTTT. Protein product: CASSLVFGYSGNTIYF.

The V and J genes are TRBV2 and TRBJ2-2, with TRBD1 matching 7 bases. The CDR3 is 15 amino acids. J lost 4 bases, V lost 10 bases, and 12 bases had no gene match. Germline V gene data show CDR1 as SNHLY and CDR2 as FYNNEI. CDR3 sequence (DNA): TGTGCCAACCTCCTGTACAGGGGTGGCACCGGGGAGCTGTTTTTT. Translation gives CANLLYRGGTGELFF.

This clone was observed once. The chain is built from TRBV9 and TRBJ1-3; D is unresolved. Germline loops: CDR1 SGDLS, CDR2 YYNGEE. The CDR3 is 15 amino acids. The germline V and J ends were trimmed by 4 bases and 0 bases, with 11 bases remaining between them. The CDR3 loop reads CASSYTGNSGNTIYF. Here the CDR3 DNA reads TGTGCCAGCAGCTACACCGGGAACTCTGGAAACACCATATATTTT. The variable domain in full, completed from reference TRBV9 and TRBJ1-3, reads DSGVTQTPKHLITATGQRVTLRCSPRSGDLSVYWYQQSLDQGLQFLIQYYNGEERAKGNILERFSAQQFPDLHSELNLSSLELGDSALYFCASSYTGNSGNTIYFGEGSWLTVV.

As DNA, the CDR3 is TGTGCCAGCAGCTTAGCGGGCAGCATGAACACTGAAGCTTTCTTT. Translating gives CASSLAGSMNTEAFF. This rearrangement joins TRBV7-2 to TRBJ1-1, with D unresolved. CDR3 length equals 15 residues. With 0 bases removed from V and 0 bases from J, the gap between germline ends came to 8 bases. Germline CDR1 SGHTA, CDR2 FQGNSA.

This chain connects TRBV5-4 to TRBJ1-1; D gene uncertain. The germline gives CDR1 SGHNT, CDR2 YYREEE (reference sequence). Trimming removed 4 bases at V and 0 bases at J, with 7 bases between. The CDR3 sequence is 13 residues long. In nucleotides, the CDR3 is TGTGCCAGCAGCGTCGACATGAACACTGAAGCTTTCTTT. Translated, it gives CASSVDMNTEAFF.